This section outlines one T cell receptor beta chain sequence together with its context. Its antigen remains undetermined. No base quality values were provided; no much bigger clone lies one nucleotide off. The junction carries 26 bases between V and J, which are trimmed by 2 bases and 0 bases respectively. From its cysteine to its phenylalanine, the CDR3 spans 22 amino acids. The DNA shown is the 66-base CDR3, in frame from base 1. Reading the germline V gene gives CDR1 MNHEY and CDR2 SVGEGT. This specimen belongs to a study of CD8 T cells in Susac syndrome (dated by TCRdb to between 2018 and 2021). Turning to the overall study: The study used repertoire sequencing to test whether antigen drove CD8+ T cell activation and differentiation in Susac syndrome. CD8+ T cell repertoire clonality was compared between over 9 healthy donors, some 14 Susac syndrome patients and 15 multiple sclerosis patients.

Peripheral blood CD8+ and CD4+ T cells from healthy donors, Susac syndrome patients and multiple sclerosis patients were profiled using high-throughput TCR beta sequencing. The healthy donors served as controls matched for age and sex. CD8+ TEMRA cells were enriched by FACS, while bulk CD8+ and CD4+ T cells were purified by magnetic negative isolation. Blood was drawn into EDTA tubes, processed within 24 hours, and PBMCs were isolated by density gradient centrifugation. PBMCs intended for TCR sequencing were cryopreserved in liquid nitrogen and were subsequently thawed in a 37 degrees C water bath. The sorted or isolated CD4+, CD8+ and CD8+ TEMRA cells reached a purity of at least 90%. Study-wide conclusions, independent of this receptor: The TCR sequencing and HLA analysis was acknowledged to have included a relatively small number of individuals.

RNA was extracted using the RNeasy kit, and roughly 0.5 to 1 microgram was reverse transcribed with random hexamers. The immunoSEQ multiplex PCR assay, covering 54 Vbeta and 13 Jbeta segments, was used to amplify TCR beta CDR3 regions. PCR amplification bias was corrected using a synthetic template baseline for primer optimization and computational correction. Processing in the source paper ran as follows. Only productive sequences were kept, with reads annotated to V, D and J genes according to IMGT and analyzed in immunoSEQ Analyzer. Clonality was computed as one minus Shannon entropy normalized by log2 of the number of productive unique sequences. For each patient and control, public and private clones were evaluated among the 100 most prevalent clones. Susac-specific clones were defined as absent from healthy and MS cohorts, around 980 published viral clones and other ImmuneACCESS disease sequences. The public reads were reprocessed in TCRdb via fastp at Q25 and MiXCR, keeping in-frame beta chains. Every entry covers one CDR3 protein and lists the most common genes and DNA from its rows. The V and J calls come from TCRdb's annotation, not from the publication. In all, the sample holds about 22,000 distinct CDR3 sequences, and 85% to 95% of those were seen once. The ten top clones hold 0.27% of the sample.

This TCR came from a human donor in good health. Sequencing was performed on CD8+ T cells from PBMCs. Rearrangement joined TRBV6-2 or TRBV6-3 to TRBJ2-6; the D region possibly corresponds to TRBD2 (6 bases align). The DNA is as follows: TGTGCCAGCAGTTACGGACGGGTGATCGGAGGGGCCCTGAGCTCTGGGGCCAACGTCCTGACTTTC. This yields the protein CASSYGRVIGGALSSGANVLTF.